A single sample gave rise to the 24 T cell receptor beta chains below, sequenced in a study of neurological immune-mediated disorders (dated by TCRdb to about 2019). The method behind the library was 5' RACE. Sequenced using an Illumina HiSeq 2500. The public sequencing data were trimmed at Q25 with fastp and processed into clonotypes with MiXCR by TCRdb, which kept only in-frame beta chains. Records with the same CDR3 protein are collapsed into one entry carrying the most frequent genes and DNA. The sample yields 85,000 to 100,000 distinct CDR3 sequences; roughly 4% were counted once. The ten largest clones take up 6% of the sample. The sequenced material came from PBMCs. The origin of the receptors is a woman aged 18-35 years with multiple sclerosis.

The V and J genes are TRBV9 and TRBJ2-3, with D unclear. Trimming stripped 6 bases from V and 3 bases from J, with 20 bases between. The CDR3 consists of 16 residues. Germline-derived CDR1 and CDR2 are SGDLS and YYNGEE. CDR3 in DNA: TGTGCCAGCACCCTGAATGCCCGTGTCCAGACAGATACGCAGTATTTT. This translates into CASTLNARVQTDTQYF.

Many counts were recorded for this clonotype. The V and J genes are TRBV5-1 and TRBJ2-7, with TRBD1 matching over 11 bases. In germline, CDR1 is SGHRS, CDR2 YFSETQ. The ends lost 4 bases at V and 2 bases at J; junction bases unmatched: 2. The CDR3 contains 14 residues. The CDR3 loop is CASSGTGGPYEQYF. CDR3 in DNA: TGCGCCAGCAGCGGGACAGGGGGACCCTACGAGCAGTACTTC. The full variable domain, with the rest looked up from reference TRBV5-1 and TRBJ2-7, is KAGVTQTPRYLIKTRGQQVTLSCSPISGHRSVSWYQQTPGQGLQFLFEYFSETQRNKGNFPGRFSGRQFSNSRSEMNVSTLELGDSALYLCASSGTGGPYEQYFGPGTRLTVT.

This chain joins TRBV7-6 and TRBJ2-7; TRBD1 agrees at 8 bases. V trimming: 5 bases; J trimming: 7 bases; junction bases outside the gene matches: 19. The CDR3 is 17 amino acids. Per germline, CDR1 SGHVS and CDR2 FNYEAQ. In nucleotides, the CDR3 is TGTGCCAGCAGCACTATAGCGAGACAGGGGCTAACTTTGGAGCAGTACTTC. Translation: CASSTIARQGLTLEQYF.

Within the sample, this clonotype is medium-sized (0.01 to 0.1%). The chain combines TRBV7-2 with TRBJ2-1, with 10 bases fitting TRBD1. CDR1 SGHTA and CDR2 FQGNSA come from the germline V gene. The CDR3 runs 16 residues. V shed 6 bases and J 4 bases; nucleotides not matched to a gene: 9. The CDR3 region is CASRRMTGGIYNEQFF. The DNA of the CDR3 is TGTGCCAGCAGGCGTATGACAGGGGGCATTTACAATGAGCAGTTCTTC. The variable domain in full, with the rest retrieved from reference TRBV7-2 and TRBJ2-1, is GAGVSQSPSNKVTEKGKDVELRCDPISGHTALYWYRQSLGQGLEFLIYFQGNSAPDKSGLPSDRFSAERTGGSVSTLTIQRTQQEDSAVYLCASRRMTGGIYNEQFFGPGTRLTVL.

The chain carries TRBV6-2 or TRBV6-3 and TRBJ2-6, with 7 nucleotides matching TRBD1. V lost 0 bases to trimming and J lost 2 bases; unmatched junction nucleotides: 4. Germline values: CDR1 MNHEY, CDR2 SVGEGT. This CDR3 spans 17 amino acids. The CDR3, as DNA: TGTGCCAGCAGTTACTCGAGAGGGGGCGCTGGGGCCAACGTCCTGACTTTC. Its translation is CASSYSRGGAGANVLTF.

This clonotype was counted many times. DNA for the CDR3: TGTGCCAGCAGCGCGAATACCGGGACAGGGACCTTTTACACCTTC. Translating gives CASSANTGTGTFYTF. V usage is TRBV9 and J usage is TRBJ1-2; TRBD1 agrees at 9 bases. The CDR3 contains 15 residues. V trimming: 3 bases; J trimming: 11 bases; junction bases outside the gene matches: 14. Germline CDR1 is SGDLS and CDR2 is YYNGEE.

This chain links TRBV7-6 with TRBJ2-3; tentatively, D is TRBD1 or TRBD2 (6 bases each). The CDR3 covers 16 residues. Germline loops: CDR1 SGHVS, CDR2 FNYEAQ. V was cut by 6 bases and J by 0 bases, with 16 bases left in between. The CDR3, as DNA: TGTGCCAGCAGAGACTTGGGGGGCGGAAGCACAGATACGCAGTATTTT. It yields the protein CASRDLGGGSTDTQYF.

The sample holds many counts of this clonotype. J is TRBJ1-6 and V is TRBV30; D uncertain. V was cut by 1 base and J by 9 bases, with 7 bases left in between. This CDR3 has 12 amino acids. CDR1 GTSNPN and CDR2 SVGIG come from the germline V gene (reference sequence). The CDR3 protein is CAWSGMGSPLHF. In DNA, the CDR3 is TGTGCCTGGAGTGGTATGGGTTCACCCCTCCACTTT. Drawing the rest from reference TRBV30 and TRBJ1-6, the complete variable domain is SQTIHQWPATLVQPVGSPLSLECTVEGTSNPNLYWYRQAAGRGLQLLFYSVGIGQISSEVPQNLSASRPQDRQFILSSKKLLLSDSGFYLCAWSGMGSPLHFGNGTRLTVT.

This clonotype showed up many times. The chain links TRBV7-2 to TRBJ1-2; D may be TRBD1 (5 bases). Germline lookup yields CDR1 SGHTA and CDR2 FQGNSA. The CDR3 spans 15 residues. Trimming cost V 1 base and J 4 bases, with 13 bases left between them. The CDR3 region is CASSLGVRAAYGYTF. As DNA, the CDR3 is TGTGCCAGCAGCTTAGGCGTCAGGGCGGCCTATGGCTACACCTTC.

In its sample, this clonotype was seen many times. The rearrangement links TRBV5-4 to TRBJ1-2, with a possible D match to TRBD1 (5 bases). The CDR3 is made up of 15 amino acids. Germline lookup yields CDR1 SGHNT and CDR2 YYREEE (reference sequence). V shed 1 base and J shed 3 bases, with 13 bases lying between them. The chain's CDR3 is CASSLWLGADYGYTF. CDR3 nucleotide sequence: TGTGCCAGCAGCTTGTGGTTAGGGGCCGACTATGGCTACACCTTC. Full variable domain (rest looked up from reference TRBV5-4 and TRBJ1-2): ETGVTQSPTHLIKTRGQQVTLRCSSQSGHNTVSWYQQALGQGPQFIFQYYREEENGRGNFPPRFSGLQFPNYSSELNVNALELDDSALYLCASSLWLGADYGYTFGSGTRLTVV.

This clonotype was counted many times. The chain combines TRBV12-3 or TRBV12-4 with TRBJ2-7; no firm D call. This CDR3 region has 13 residues. V gave up 3 bases and J gave up 1 base, with 7 bases separating them. The CDR3 DNA sequence: TGTGCCAGCAGTTTCGGTGTTTCCTACGAGCAGTACTTC. Its translation is CASSFGVSYEQYF.

This clonotype appeared many times. The rearrangement uses TRBV20-1 and TRBJ1-2; D uncertain. The CDR3 extends over 12 amino acids. Trimming left V 2 bases short and J 6 bases short, with 10 bases between. The germline gives CDR1 DFQATT, CDR2 SNEGSKA (reference sequence). DNA for the CDR3: TGCAGTGCTAGATCTGGCCGTCATGGCTACACCTTC. Amino acid sequence: CSARSGRHGYTF.

This clonotype was detected ten times or more. The chain recombines TRBV20-1 with TRBJ1-1, with no clear D. CDR1 is DFQATT and CDR2 is SNEGSKA in the germline V gene (reference sequence). The V and J ends lost 0 bases and 5 bases respectively, with 13 bases between them. The CDR3 length is 14 residues. CDR3 in DNA: TGCAGTGCTAGAGAATGGCCAGGCGGGACTGAAGCTTTCTTT. This sequence encodes CSAREWPGGTEAFF.

This clonotype was counted ten times or more. The chain recombines TRBV20-1 with TRBJ2-1; D call uncertain. CDR1 is DFQATT, CDR2 SNEGSKA, per germline (reference sequence). The CDR3 has 11 residues. V was shortened by 0 bases and J by 11 bases, with 8 bases between the two germline ends. The CDR3 DNA is TGCAGTGCTAGAGACGGATTCAAGCAGTTCTTC. This translates into CSARDGFKQFF.

This clonotype was seen repeatedly, ten times or more. Since no conserved phenylalanine or tryptophan closes the CDR3, a read error is the likely cause. Because the CDR3's place on the DNA is in doubt, the DNA is left out and the CDR3 is given as listed by TCRdb. The chain joins TRBV7-9 to TRBJ2-3; the DNA was not compared with TRBD2, the D call given in the table. The CDR3 length is 13 residues, termini included. Germline CDR1 SEHNR, CDR2 FQNEAQ (reference sequence). CDR3 loop: CASSLYGRAESFD.

This clonotype has a count of ten or more. The CDR3 here is CASSLGVHTDTQYF. Written as DNA, the CDR3 is TGTGCCAGCAGCCTAGGGGTCCACACAGATACGCAGTATTTT. The chain couples TRBV7-2 to TRBJ2-3; TRBD1 might be the D (5 bases). The CDR3 sequence is 14 residues long. The germline V gene encodes CDR1 SGHTA and CDR2 FQGNSA. V shed 5 bases and J shed 2 bases, with 11 bases lying between them.

The sample holds many counts of this clonotype. V and J are TRBV3-1 and TRBJ2-7; D is ambiguous. The CDR3 is 14 residues long. Germline V CDR1 and CDR2: LGHDT, YNNKEL (reference sequence). The V gene lost 1 base and the J gene lost 4 bases, with 11 bases spanning the gap. The CDR3 coding sequence is TGTGCCAGCAGCCAAGGATTATTTAGTTACGAGCAGTACTTC. This codes for CASSQGLFSYEQYF.

This clonotype was seen ten or more times. This chain uses TRBV20-1 with TRBJ1-6, with a possible D match to TRBD1 (5 bases). This CDR3 spans 16 amino acids. Germline values: CDR1 DFQATT, CDR2 SNEGSKA (reference sequence). The V gene lost 5 bases and the J gene lost 14 bases, with 28 bases spanning the gap. CDR3 sequence reads: CSAFPGTVSFRAALHF. The CDR3 DNA reads as TGCAGTGCTTTCCCGGGGACCGTCTCCTTTCGGGCAGCCCTCCACTTT.

The rearrangement uses TRBV7-8 and TRBJ2-1; no reliable D call. CDR1 and CDR2 (germline): SGHVS, FQNEAQ. The CDR3 is 12 amino acids. V shed 5 bases and J shed 8 bases, with 10 bases lying between them. CDR3 protein: CASSQGPDEQFF. The CDR3 bases are TGTGCCAGCAGCCAAGGCCCGGATGAGCAGTTCTTC.

This clonotype was seen ten or more times. CDR3: CASSPSTGRVTEAFF. CDR3 nucleotide sequence: TGTGCCAGCAGCCCCTCGACAGGCCGCGTCACTGAAGCTTTCTTT. The J gene is TRBJ1-1, the V gene TRBV14; D may be TRBD1 (6 bases). V was clipped by 4 bases and J by 4 bases, with 16 bases between them. The CDR3 runs to 15 residues. Germline V gene lookup returns CDR1 SGHDN and CDR2 FVKESK.

This clonotype was detected only a few times. One end of the junction does not line up with germline, which may come from a read error. This sequence joins TRBV5-1 and TRBJ2-5; D is undetermined. The CDR3 is 13 amino acids. Germline CDR1 is SGHRS and CDR2 is YFSETQ. The CDR3: CASSLIQQENQYF. The CDR3 DNA follows: TGCGCCAGCAGCTTGATACAGCAAGAGAACCAGTACTTC.

This clonotype is deemed medium-sized. The chain combines TRBV7-9 with TRBJ1-3, with a possible D match to TRBD1 (5 bases). The CDR3 consists of 11 residues. Per germline, CDR1 SEHNR and CDR2 FQNEAQ (reference sequence). V lost 8 bases and J lost 6, with 8 bases in between. The CDR3: CASEGLNTIYF. CDR3 in DNA: TGTGCCAGCGAGGGGTTAAACACCATATATTTT.

This clonotype has ten or more counts. This chain connects TRBV5-6 to TRBJ1-6; TRBD1 is a possible D gene (5 bases). The CDR3 contains 13 residues. Trimming pared 3 bases from V and 4 bases from J, leaving 5 bases between. Germline loops: CDR1 SGHDT, CDR2 YYEEEE. CDR3 in DNA: TGTGCCAGCAGCTCAGGGTATAATTCACCCCTCCACTTT. This encodes CASSSGYNSPLHF.

This clonotype was recorded many times. J is TRBJ1-2 and V is TRBV18; the D gene is possibly TRBD1 (5 bases). From germline, CDR1 is KGHSH and CDR2 LQKENI. Trimming pared 8 bases from V and 7 bases from J, leaving 20 bases between. CDR3 length: 14 residues. The CDR3 region has the DNA TGTGCCAGCAAGTCCGGGGCAGCCGGGGGTGGCTACACCTTC. The encoded protein is CASKSGAAGGGYTF.